This T cell receptor (beta chain) stems from a study of Graves' ophthalmopathy and Graves' hyperthyroidism. This clonotype was detected ten times or more. RNA served as the template for amplifying TCR beta CDR3 regions. RT-PCR was first run with HTBI primers, then multiplex PCR in a second round. MiXCR, run by TCRdb on the multiplex PCR reads, gives a single entry per CDR3 protein. Of a few hundred thousand distinct CDR3 sequences in the sample, about a sixth were seen once. The CDR3 extends over 16 amino acids. V gave up 5 bases and J gave up 5 bases, with 18 bases separating them. Germline V gives CDR1 SGHVS, CDR2 FQNEAQ.

The sequence derives from an adult woman with stable Graves' hyperthyroidism. The chain couples TRBV7-8 to TRBJ2-2; either TRBD1 or TRBD2 may supply D (5 bases each). Sequencing was carried out using peripheral blood. CDR3 region: CASSLKGEGPTGELFF. The CDR3 nucleotides are TGTGCCAGCAGCCTTAAAGGCGAGGGGCCAACCGGGGAGCTGTTTTTT.